Shown below are 17 T cell receptor beta chains from a single sample sequenced in a study of shared clonotypes between healthy human individuals. Profiling relied on immunoSEQ multiplex PCR, and the TCRdb table lists in-frame clones only, not all of them. The sample has more than 400,000 clones, roughly 95% seen once. Sequences were obtained from naive CD4+ T cells sorted from blood. Subset noted: CD45RA+ positively selected. The receptors were gathered from a woman in her twenties or thirties in good health.

This chain connects TRBV9 to TRBJ1-4, with D possibly matching TRBD1 (6 bases). V lost 4 bases, J lost 12 bases, and 13 bases lay in between. This CDR3 has 12 residues. Germline loops: CDR1 SGDLS, CDR2 YYNGEE. CDR3 residues: CASSPQGQQLFF. The CDR3 DNA is TGTGCCAGCAGCCCCCAGGGGCAGCAACTGTTTTTT. Full variable domain (remainder filled in from reference TRBV9 and TRBJ1-4): DSGVTQTPKHLITATGQRVTLRCSPRSGDLSVYWYQQSLDQGLQFLIQYYNGEERAKGNILERFSAQQFPDLHSELNLSSLELGDSALYFCASSPQGQQLFFGSGTQLSVL.

The V and J genes are TRBV27 and TRBJ2-2; tentatively, D is TRBD1 (6 bases). CDR1 is MNHEY and CDR2 is SMNVEV in the germline V gene (reference sequence). Trimming stripped 6 bases from V and 0 bases from J, with 11 bases between. The CDR3 spans 15 residues. The CDR3 nucleotides are TGTGCCAGCAGGTCGAGGACAGCGAACACCGGGGAGCTGTTTTTT. It specifies CASRSRTANTGELFF.

The chain is built from TRBV29-1 and TRBJ2-7; tentative D call: TRBD2 (5 bases). CDR1 is SQVTM and CDR2 is ANQGSEA in the germline V gene. The V gene lost 6 bases and the J gene lost 3 bases, with 15 bases spanning the gap. This CDR3 is built from 13 residues. The CDR3 region is CSVKRAAVYEQYF. CDR3 DNA: TGCAGCGTCAAGAGGGCAGCGGTCTACGAGCAGTACTTC.

This sequence joins TRBV30 and TRBJ2-4, with D maybe TRBD1 (6 bases). This CDR3 region has 17 residues. Germline CDR1 and CDR2: GTSNPN and SVGIG (reference sequence). Trimming removed 0 bases from V and 2 bases from J, with 17 bases in between. As DNA, the CDR3 is TGTGCCTGGAGTGTATATCGGCAGGGGAACTCCAAAAACATTCAGTACTTC. It codes for CAWSVYRQGNSKNIQYF.

J is TRBJ2-7 and V is TRBV28, with 9 bases fitting TRBD2. The CDR3 consists of 15 residues. V gave up 6 bases and J gave up 2 bases; unmatched junction bases: 8. The V gene's germline CDR1 is MDHEN and CDR2 SYDVKM. The CDR3 protein is CASRSPSGTTYEQYF. The CDR3 nucleotides read TGTGCCAGCAGGTCGCCTAGCGGGACCACCTACGAGCAGTACTTC. Variable domain in full (rest from reference TRBV28 and TRBJ2-7): DVKVTQSSRYLVKRTGEKVFLECVQDMDHENMFWYRQDPGLGLRLIYFSYDVKMKEKGDIPEGYSVSREKKERFSLILESASTNQTSMYLCASRSPSGTTYEQYFGPGTRLTVT.

This clone was seen once. The V and J genes are TRBV4-1 and TRBJ2-4; no clear D. Germline V lookup: CDR1 MGHRA, CDR2 YSYEKL. The CDR3 consists of 15 residues. V lost 4 bases and J lost 4, with 14 bases in between. The CDR3 is CASSPLETVKNIQYF. CDR3 DNA: TGCGCCAGCAGCCCGCTGGAAACGGTAAAAAACATTCAGTACTTC.

The V gene is TRBV28, the J gene TRBJ2-3; D gene unclear. Trimming pared 3 bases from V and 6 bases from J, leaving 19 bases between. This CDR3 region has 16 residues. Germline lookup yields CDR1 MDHEN and CDR2 SYDVKM. CDR3 protein: CASSFVQPIPGDTQYF. CDR3 in DNA: TGTGCCAGCAGTTTTGTGCAACCTATCCCTGGGGATACGCAGTATTTT.

J is TRBJ2-7 and V is TRBV7-9; D perhaps matches TRBD2 (6 bases). The CDR3 loop spans 16 amino acids. Germline V CDR1 and CDR2: SEHNR, FQNEAQ (reference sequence). V was trimmed by 0 bases and J by 0 bases, leaving 12 bases between them. The CDR3 DNA reads as TGTGCCAGCAGCTTAGCGCGGGGACTTTACTCCTACGAGCAGTACTTC. Translating gives CASSLARGLYSYEQYF. The whole variable domain, remainder taken from reference TRBV7-9 and TRBJ2-7, is DTGVSQNPRHKITKRGQNVTFRCDPISEHNRLYWYRQTLGQGPEFLTYFQNEAQLEKSRLLSDRFSAERPKGSFSTLEIQRTEQGDSAMYLCASSLARGLYSYEQYFGPGTRLTVT.

The chain combines TRBV9 with TRBJ2-2; no reliable D call. The germline V and J ends were trimmed by 3 bases and 6 bases, with 12 bases remaining between them. CDR1 and CDR2 (germline): SGDLS, YYNGEE. The CDR3 length is 14 residues. CDR3 sequence reads: CASSARLEPGELFF. As DNA, the CDR3 is TGTGCCAGCAGCGCACGGCTAGAGCCCGGGGAGCTGTTTTTT.

This chain connects TRBV30 to TRBJ2-7; D not resolved. The CDR3 contains 11 residues. V lost 1 base and J 3 bases, leaving 4 bases between the germline ends. In germline, CDR1 is GTSNPN, CDR2 SVGIG (reference sequence). CDR3 nucleotide sequence: TGTGCCTGGAGTGCCTTCTACGAGCAGTACTTC. Translated: CAWSAFYEQYF.

V gene TRBV18 combines with J gene TRBJ2-7; a weak D match, TRBD2 (5 bases). In germline, CDR1 is KGHSH, CDR2 LQKENI. The CDR3 totals 15 residues. V was cut by 1 base and J by 3 bases, with 13 bases left in between. The CDR3 sequence: CASSPLVTEGYEQYF. The CDR3 coding sequence is TGTGCCAGCTCACCACTCGTTACTGAGGGCTACGAGCAGTACTTC.

The chain links TRBV6-5 to TRBJ2-1; no firm D call. This CDR3 comprises 11 residues. Germline CDR1 and CDR2: MNHEY and SVGAGI. V dropped 5 bases and J dropped 4 bases, with 3 bases sitting between them. The CDR3 protein is CASSTYNEQFF. The CDR3 DNA follows: TGTGCCAGCAGTACTTACAATGAGCAGTTCTTC.

This rearrangement joins TRBV19 to TRBJ1-5, with 11 bases matching TRBD1. This CDR3 spans 16 amino acids. V was clipped by 4 bases and J by 7 bases; unmatched bases: 9. CDR1 and CDR2 (germline): LNHDA, SQIVND (reference sequence). The CDR3 sequence is CASSNHRGQGEQPQHF. The CDR3 nucleotides are TGTGCCAGTAGTAACCACCGGGGACAGGGGGAACAGCCCCAGCATTTT.

The rearrangement uses TRBV19 and TRBJ1-5; D unclear. The length of the CDR3 is 12 residues. Trimming removed 6 bases from V and 7 bases from J, with 10 bases in between. From germline, CDR1 is LNHDA and CDR2 SQIVND (reference sequence). The CDR3 DNA sequence: TGTGCCAGTAGGGAGGGCGACCAGCCCCAGCATTTT. It encodes CASREGDQPQHF.

This chain joins TRBV5-6 and TRBJ2-7; D is unresolved. Germline V gene data show CDR1 as SGHDT and CDR2 as YYEEEE. V lost 2 bases and J 5 bases, leaving 5 bases between the germline ends. This CDR3 is built from 11 residues. The CDR3 DNA reads TGTGCCAGCAGCTTTGAAGACGAGCAGTACTTC. Its translation is CASSFEDEQYF. Variable domain in full (rest from reference TRBV5-6 and TRBJ2-7): DAGVTQSPTHLIKTRGQQVTLRCSPKSGHDTVSWYQQALGQGPQFIFQYYEEEERQRGNFPDRFSGHQFPNYSSELNVNALLLGDSALYLCASSFEDEQYFGPGTRLTVT.

The chain joins TRBV28 to TRBJ2-7, with 12 bases matching TRBD2. This CDR3 is built from 17 residues. Per the germline V gene, CDR1 is MDHEN and CDR2 is SYDVKM. V was pared by 5 bases and J by 0 bases, with 8 bases of the junction left unmatched. The CDR3 nucleotides are TGTGCCAGCAGTCCGGGGACTAGCGGGCCAAGCTCCTACGAGCAGTACTTC. This encodes CASSPGTSGPSSYEQYF. Using reference TRBV28 and TRBJ2-7 for the parts outside the CDR3, the full variable domain is DVKVTQSSRYLVKRTGEKVFLECVQDMDHENMFWYRQDPGLGLRLIYFSYDVKMKEKGDIPEGYSVSREKKERFSLILESASTNQTSMYLCASSPGTSGPSSYEQYFGPGTRLTVT.

The chain couples TRBV18 to TRBJ2-7; 8 bases agree with TRBD1. CDR3 size: 14 residues. With V trimmed by 0 bases and J by 3 bases, 1 base remained unmatched. Germline V CDR1 and CDR2: KGHSH, LQKENI. CDR3 loop: CASSPPGTGYEQYF. The CDR3 region has the DNA TGTGCCAGCTCACCACCGGGGACAGGCTACGAGCAGTACTTC.